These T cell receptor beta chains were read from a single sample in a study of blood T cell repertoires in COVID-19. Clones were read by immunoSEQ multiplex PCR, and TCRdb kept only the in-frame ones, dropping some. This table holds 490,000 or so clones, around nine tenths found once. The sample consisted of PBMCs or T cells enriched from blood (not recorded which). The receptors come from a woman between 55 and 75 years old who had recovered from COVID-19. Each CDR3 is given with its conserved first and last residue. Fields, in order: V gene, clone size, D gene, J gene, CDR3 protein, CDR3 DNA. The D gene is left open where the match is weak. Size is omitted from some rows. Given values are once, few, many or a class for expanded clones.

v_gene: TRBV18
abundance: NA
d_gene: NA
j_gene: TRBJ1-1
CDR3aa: CASSETANTEAFF
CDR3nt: TGTGCCAGCTCAGAAACTGCGAACACTGAAGCTTTCTTT

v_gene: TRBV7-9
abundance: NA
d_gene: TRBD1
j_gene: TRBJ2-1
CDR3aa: CASSPTGTGREQFF
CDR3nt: TGTGCCAGCAGCCCCACCGGGACAGGGCGTGAGCAGTTCTTC

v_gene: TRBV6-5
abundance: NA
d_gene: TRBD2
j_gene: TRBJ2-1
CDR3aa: CASRLAGGNEQFF
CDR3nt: TGTGCCAGTCGACTAGCGGGGGGCAATGAGCAGTTCTTC

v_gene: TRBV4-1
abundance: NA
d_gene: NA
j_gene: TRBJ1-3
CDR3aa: CASSHPSKGISGNTIYF
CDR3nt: TGCGCCAGCAGCCACCCATCGAAGGGGATCTCTGGAAACACCATATATTTT

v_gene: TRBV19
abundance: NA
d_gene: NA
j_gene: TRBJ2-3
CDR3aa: CASIGDTTDTQYF
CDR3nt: TGTGCCAGTATCGGGGATACCACAGATACGCAGTATTTT

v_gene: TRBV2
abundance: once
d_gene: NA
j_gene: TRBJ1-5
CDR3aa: CASGGYSNQPQHF
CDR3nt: TGTGCCAGCGGTGGCTATAGCAATCAGCCCCAGCATTTT

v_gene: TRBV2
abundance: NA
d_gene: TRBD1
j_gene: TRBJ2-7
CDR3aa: CASRGGQGVYEQYF
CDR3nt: TGTGCCAGCAGGGGGGGACAGGGGGTCTACGAGCAGTACTTC

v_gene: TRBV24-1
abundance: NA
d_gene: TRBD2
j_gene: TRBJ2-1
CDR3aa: CATSDLPSGAYEQFF
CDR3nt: TGTGCCACCAGTGATTTGCCTAGCGGGGCCTATGAGCAGTTCTTC

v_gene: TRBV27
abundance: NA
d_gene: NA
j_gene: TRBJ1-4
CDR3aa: CASSNRATNEKLFF
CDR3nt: TGTGCCAGCAGTAACAGGGCAACTAATGAAAAACTGTTTTTT

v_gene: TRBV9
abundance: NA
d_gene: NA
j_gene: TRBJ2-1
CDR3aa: CASSVGGAGYNEQFF
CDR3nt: TGTGCCAGCAGCGTAGGGGGCGCGGGATACAATGAGCAGTTCTTC

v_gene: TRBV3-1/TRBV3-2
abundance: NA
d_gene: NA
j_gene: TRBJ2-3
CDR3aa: CASSPGVGADSGGTQYF
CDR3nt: TGTGCCAGCAGCCCAGGAGTGGGGGCGGACAGTGGGGGTACGCAGTATTTT

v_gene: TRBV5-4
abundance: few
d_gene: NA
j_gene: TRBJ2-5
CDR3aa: CASSFDGTLGETQYF
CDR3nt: TGTGCCAGCAGCTTTGACGGGACTCTAGGGGAGACCCAGTACTTC

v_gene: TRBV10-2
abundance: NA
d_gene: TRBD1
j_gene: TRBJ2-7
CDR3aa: CASRAGTGYAYEQYF
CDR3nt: TGCGCCAGCAGAGCTGGGACAGGGTACGCCTACGAGCAGTACTTC

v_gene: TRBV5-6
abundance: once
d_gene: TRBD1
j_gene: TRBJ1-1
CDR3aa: CASSPGQGANTEAFF
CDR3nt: TGTGCCAGCAGCCCGGGACAGGGGGCAAACACTGAAGCTTTCTTT

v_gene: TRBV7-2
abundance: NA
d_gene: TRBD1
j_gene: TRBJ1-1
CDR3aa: CASSLATGMNTEAFF
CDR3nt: TGTGCCAGCAGCTTAGCGACAGGGATGAACACTGAAGCTTTCTTT

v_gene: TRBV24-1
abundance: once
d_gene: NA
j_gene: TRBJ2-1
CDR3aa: CATSDQVAYNEQFF
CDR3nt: TGTGCCACCAGTGATCAGGTGGCGTACAATGAGCAGTTCTTC

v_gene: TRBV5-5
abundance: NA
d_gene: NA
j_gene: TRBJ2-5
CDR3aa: CASSLWPWETQYF
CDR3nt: TGTGCCAGCAGCTTGTGGCCCTGGGAGACCCAGTACTTC

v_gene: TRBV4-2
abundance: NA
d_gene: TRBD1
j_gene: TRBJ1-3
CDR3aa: CASSLQGMLTGSGNTIYF
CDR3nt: TGTGCCAGCAGCCTACAGGGGATGCTTACAGGTTCTGGAAACACCATATATTTT

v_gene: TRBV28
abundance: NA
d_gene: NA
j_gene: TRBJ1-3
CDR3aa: CASTLGDYPGNTIYF
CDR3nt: TGTGCCAGCACCTTGGGAGACTACCCTGGAAACACCATATATTTT

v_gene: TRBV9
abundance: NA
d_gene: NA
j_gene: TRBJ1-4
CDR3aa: CASSAGHPEKLFF
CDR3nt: TGTGCCAGCAGCGCGGGACACCCTGAAAAACTGTTTTTT

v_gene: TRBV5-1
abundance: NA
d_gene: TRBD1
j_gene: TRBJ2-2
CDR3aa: CASSLVQGVTGELFF
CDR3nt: TGCGCCAGCAGCTTGGTTCAGGGGGTTACCGGGGAGCTGTTTTTT

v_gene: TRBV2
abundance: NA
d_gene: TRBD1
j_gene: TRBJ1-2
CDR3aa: CASSGADRAGYGYTF
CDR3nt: TGTGCCAGCAGTGGGGCCGACAGGGCCGGATATGGCTACACCTTC

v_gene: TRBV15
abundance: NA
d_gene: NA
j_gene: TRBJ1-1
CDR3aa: CATSRDRGQNTEAFF
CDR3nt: TGTGCCACCAGCAGAGATCGTGGGCAGAACACTGAAGCTTTCTTT

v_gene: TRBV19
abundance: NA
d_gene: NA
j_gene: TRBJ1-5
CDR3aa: CASSLRTVSNQPQHF
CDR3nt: TGTGCCAGTAGTCTCCGGACAGTTAGCAATCAGCCCCAGCATTTT

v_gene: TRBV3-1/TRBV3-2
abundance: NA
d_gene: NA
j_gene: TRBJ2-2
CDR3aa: CASSQGYGLNTGELFF
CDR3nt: TGTGCCAGCAGCCAAGGGTACGGTTTAAACACCGGGGAGCTGTTTTTT

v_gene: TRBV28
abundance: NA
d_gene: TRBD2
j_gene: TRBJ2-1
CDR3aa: CASSAQGYGGGRYNEQFF
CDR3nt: TGTGCCAGCAGTGCGCAGGGTTATGGCGGGGGGCGGTACAATGAGCAGTTCTTC

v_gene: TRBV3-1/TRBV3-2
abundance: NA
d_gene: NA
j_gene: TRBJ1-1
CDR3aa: CASSREGQGKAFF
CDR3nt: TGTGCCAGCAGCCGGGAGGGGCAAGGAAAAGCTTTCTTT

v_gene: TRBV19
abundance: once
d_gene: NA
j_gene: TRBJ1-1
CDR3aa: CASSIPSGGLNTEAFF
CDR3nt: TGTGCCAGTAGTATACCCTCCGGGGGGCTTAACACTGAAGCTTTCTTT

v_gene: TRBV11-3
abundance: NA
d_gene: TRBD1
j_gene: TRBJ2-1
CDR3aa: CASNVRTGDNEQFF
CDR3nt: TGTGCCAGCAACGTAAGGACAGGGGACAATGAGCAGTTCTTC

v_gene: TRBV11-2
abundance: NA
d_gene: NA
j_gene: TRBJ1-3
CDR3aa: CASSLKGAGNTIYF
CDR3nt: TGTGCCAGCAGCTTAAAAGGGGCTGGAAACACCATATATTTT

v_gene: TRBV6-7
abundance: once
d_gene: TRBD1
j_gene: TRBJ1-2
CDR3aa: CASRSDRGRTNYGYTF
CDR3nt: TGTGCCAGCCGATCGGACAGGGGTAGGACTAACTATGGCTACACCTTC

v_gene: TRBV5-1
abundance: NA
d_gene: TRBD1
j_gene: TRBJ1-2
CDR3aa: CASSYDGGTGLGYTF
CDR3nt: TGCGCCAGCAGCTACGACGGCGGGACAGGCCTTGGCTACACCTTC

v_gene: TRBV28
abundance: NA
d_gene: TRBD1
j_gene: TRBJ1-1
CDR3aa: CASSLGAETGALEAFF
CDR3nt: TGTGCCAGCAGTTTAGGTGCCGAGACAGGGGCCCTGGAAGCTTTCTTT

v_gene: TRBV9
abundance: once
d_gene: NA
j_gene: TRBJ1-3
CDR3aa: CASSDPGTARNTIYF
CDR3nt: TGTGCCAGCAGTGACCCGGGGACTGCGCGAAACACCATATATTTT

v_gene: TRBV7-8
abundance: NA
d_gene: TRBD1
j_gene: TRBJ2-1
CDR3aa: CASRSQGVYNEQFF
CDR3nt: TGTGCCAGCAGGTCGCAGGGGGTCTACAATGAGCAGTTCTTC

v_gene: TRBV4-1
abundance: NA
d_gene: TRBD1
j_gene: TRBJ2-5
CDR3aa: CASSQYRIDRGRETQYF
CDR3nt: TGCGCCAGCAGCCAATATCGTATTGACAGGGGGCGAGAGACCCAGTACTTC

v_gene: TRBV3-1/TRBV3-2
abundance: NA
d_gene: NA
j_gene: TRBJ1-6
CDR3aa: CASSPWEQRGSPLHF
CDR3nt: TGTGCCAGCAGCCCTTGGGAACAACGGGGTTCACCCCTCCACTTT

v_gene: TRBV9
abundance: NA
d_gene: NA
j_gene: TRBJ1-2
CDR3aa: CASSVGAFSHYGYTF
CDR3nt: TGTGCCAGCAGCGTAGGTGCGTTTTCCCACTATGGCTACACCTTC

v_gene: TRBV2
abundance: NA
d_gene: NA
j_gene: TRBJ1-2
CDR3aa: CASRKQGNYGYTF
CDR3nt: TGTGCCAGCAGGAAACAGGGAAACTATGGCTACACCTTC

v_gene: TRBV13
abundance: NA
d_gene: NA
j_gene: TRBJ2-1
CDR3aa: CASSLVLGESYNEQFF
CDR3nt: TGTGCCAGCAGCTTAGTTCTAGGGGAATCCTACAATGAGCAGTTCTTC

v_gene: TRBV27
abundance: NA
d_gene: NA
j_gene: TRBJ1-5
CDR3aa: CASSLQGNQPQHF
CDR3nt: TGTGCCAGCAGTTTGCAGGGTAACCAGCCCCAGCATTTT

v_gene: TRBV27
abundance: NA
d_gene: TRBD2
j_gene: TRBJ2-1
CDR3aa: CASSLSGGYNEQFF
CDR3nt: TGTGCCAGCAGTTTGAGCGGGGGTTACAATGAGCAGTTCTTC

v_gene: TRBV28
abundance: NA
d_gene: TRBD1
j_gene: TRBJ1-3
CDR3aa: CASTPTGDLSGNTIYF
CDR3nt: TGTGCCAGCACCCCGACAGGGGACCTTTCTGGAAACACCATATATTTT